The present entry profiles one T cell receptor (beta chain) with its context. Its antigen remains unidentified. The germline V gene has CDR1 SGHRS and CDR2 YFSETQ. The CDR3 spans 13 residues. Trimming stripped 2 bases from V and 5 bases from J, with 10 bases between. Documented time point: recipient sample about 28 days before transplant, after cytoreduction. Profiled with immunoSEQ multiplex PCR; TCRdb holds only in-frame clones, not every one. Counted here are approximately 26,000 clones, roughly 91% occurring once; the ten biggest clones make up 2% to 2.5%. This sample is part of a study of T cell clonotyping in hematopoietic cell transplantation. The study's findings and limits: Without cell sorting, CD4 versus CD8 contributions remain unresolved. Higher Inverse Simpson Index values in graft donor and pretransplant recipient predicted broader posttransplant TCR diversity. After transplant, recipient diversity fell while pathologically expanded clonotypes grew through day 180.

Sequencing was performed on peripheral blood mononuclear cells, taken before stem cell transplant. This clonotype was sampled from a man aged 50 or older with acute myeloid leukemia. Some clones in this sample may be carry-over from other donors' samples. This sequence joins TRBV5-1 and TRBJ2-5; D is uncertain. The CDR3 region has the DNA TGCGCCAGCAGCTTTGGAAGGGCCGAGACCCAGTACTTC. It is translated as CASSFGRAETQYF.